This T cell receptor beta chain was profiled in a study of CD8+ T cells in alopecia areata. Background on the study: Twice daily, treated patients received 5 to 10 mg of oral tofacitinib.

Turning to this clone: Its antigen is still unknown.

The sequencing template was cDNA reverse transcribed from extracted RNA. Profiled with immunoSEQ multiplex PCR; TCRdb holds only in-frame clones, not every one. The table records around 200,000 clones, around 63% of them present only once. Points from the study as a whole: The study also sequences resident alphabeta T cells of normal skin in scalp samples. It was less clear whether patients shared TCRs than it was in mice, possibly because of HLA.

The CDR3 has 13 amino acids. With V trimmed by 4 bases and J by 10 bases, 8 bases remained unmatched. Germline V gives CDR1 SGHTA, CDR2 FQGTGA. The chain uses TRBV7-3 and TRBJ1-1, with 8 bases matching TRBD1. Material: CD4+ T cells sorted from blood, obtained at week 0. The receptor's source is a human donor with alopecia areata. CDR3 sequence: CASSSGQGQSAFF. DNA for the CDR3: TGTGCCAGCAGCTCCGGACAGGGACAGTCAGCTTTCTTT.